This TCR beta chain came from a study of cytomegalovirus exposure and HLA in healthy donors. Germline CDR1 MNHEY, CDR2 SMNVEV (reference sequence). Losses at the gene ends were 6 bases for V and 6 bases for J; bases not matched to a gene: 2. CDR3 length: 12 amino acids. This clone has a handful of counts. The PCR was carried out with 60 Vbeta primers and 13 Jbeta primers. Sequencing was performed with immunoSEQ multiplex PCR; in TCRdb, only in-frame clones are kept and a portion is missing. This sample has under 200,000 clones, with approximately 79% found just once. This TCR was sampled from a man in his forties in good health and CMV-seropositive. Sequenced: PBMCs. This rearrangement joins TRBV27 to TRBJ2-7; TRBD1 matches at 10 bases. CDR3 protein: CASRGQGFEQYF. CDR3 DNA: TGTGCCAGCAGGGGACAGGGGTTCGAGCAGTACTTC.